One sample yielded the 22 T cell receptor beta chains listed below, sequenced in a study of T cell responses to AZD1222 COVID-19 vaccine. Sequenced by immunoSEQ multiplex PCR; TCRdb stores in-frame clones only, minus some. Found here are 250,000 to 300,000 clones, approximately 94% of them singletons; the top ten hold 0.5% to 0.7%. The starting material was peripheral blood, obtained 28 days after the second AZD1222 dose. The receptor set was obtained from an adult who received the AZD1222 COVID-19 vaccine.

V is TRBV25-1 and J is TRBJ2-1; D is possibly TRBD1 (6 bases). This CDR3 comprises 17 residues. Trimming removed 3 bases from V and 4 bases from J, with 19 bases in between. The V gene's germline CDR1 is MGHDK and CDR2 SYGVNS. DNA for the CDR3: TGTGCCAGCAGTGACTCATCCAGGGGAGTGGGATACAATGAGCAGTTCTTC. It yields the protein CASSDSSRGVGYNEQFF.

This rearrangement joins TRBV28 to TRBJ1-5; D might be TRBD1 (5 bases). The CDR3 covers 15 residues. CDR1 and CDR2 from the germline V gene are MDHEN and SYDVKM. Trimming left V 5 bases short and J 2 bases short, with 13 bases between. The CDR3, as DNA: TGTGCCAGCAGTAAAAGGGGTTTGGGCAATCAGCCCCAGCATTTT. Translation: CASSKRGLGNQPQHF.

CDR3 sequence reads: CASSQGVRVGYTF. CDR3 in DNA: TGTGCCAGCAGCCAAGGCGTCAGGGTGGGCTACACCTTC. The chain combines TRBV3-1 (or the pseudogene TRBV3-2) with TRBJ1-2; perhaps TRBD1 as D (5 bases). Trimming pared 1 base from V and 8 bases from J, leaving 11 bases between. From germline, CDR1 is LGHDT and CDR2 YNNKEL (reference sequence). CDR3 length: 13 residues.

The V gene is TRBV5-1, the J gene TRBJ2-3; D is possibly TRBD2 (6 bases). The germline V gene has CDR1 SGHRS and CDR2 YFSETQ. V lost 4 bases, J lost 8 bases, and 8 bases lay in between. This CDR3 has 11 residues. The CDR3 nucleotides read TGCGCCAGCAGCACCGGGGGTACGCAGTATTTT. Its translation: CASSTGGTQYF.

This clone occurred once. The CDR3 sequence: CASSEAGGTDTQYF. CDR3 sequence (DNA): TGTGCCAGCAGTGAAGCGGGGGGCACAGATACGCAGTATTTT. The chain uses TRBV6-4 and TRBJ2-3; the match to TRBD2 covers 8 bases. The ends lost 3 bases at V and 1 base at J; junction bases unmatched: 0. Germline V CDR1 and CDR2: MRHNA, SNTAGT. The CDR3 runs 14 residues.

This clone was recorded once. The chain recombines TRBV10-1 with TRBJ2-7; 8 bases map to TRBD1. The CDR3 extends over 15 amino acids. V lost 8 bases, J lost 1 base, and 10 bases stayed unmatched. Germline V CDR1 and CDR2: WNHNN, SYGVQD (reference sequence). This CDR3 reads CASLKDRGCSYEQYF. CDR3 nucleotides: TGCGCCAGCTTAAAAGACAGGGGATGTTCCTACGAGCAGTACTTC.

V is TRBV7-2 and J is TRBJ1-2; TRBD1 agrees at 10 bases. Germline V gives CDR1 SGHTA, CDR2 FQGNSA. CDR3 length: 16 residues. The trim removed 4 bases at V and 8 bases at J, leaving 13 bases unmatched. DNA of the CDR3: TGTGCCAGCAGCTCGTACGGGACAGGGGCTTCCGGAGGCTACACCTTC. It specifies CASSSYGTGASGGYTF. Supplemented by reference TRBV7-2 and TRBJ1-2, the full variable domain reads GAGVSQSPSNKVTEKGKDVELRCDPISGHTALYWYRQSLGQGLEFLIYFQGNSAPDKSGLPSDRFSAERTGGSVSTLTIQRTQQEDSAVYLCASSSYGTGASGGYTFGSGTRLTVV.

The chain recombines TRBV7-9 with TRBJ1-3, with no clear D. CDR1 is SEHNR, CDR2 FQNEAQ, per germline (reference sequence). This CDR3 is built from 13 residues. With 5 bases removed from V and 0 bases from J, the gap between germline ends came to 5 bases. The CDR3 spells CASSHSSGNTIYF. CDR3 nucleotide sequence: TGTGCCAGCAGCCACAGCTCTGGAAACACCATATATTTT.

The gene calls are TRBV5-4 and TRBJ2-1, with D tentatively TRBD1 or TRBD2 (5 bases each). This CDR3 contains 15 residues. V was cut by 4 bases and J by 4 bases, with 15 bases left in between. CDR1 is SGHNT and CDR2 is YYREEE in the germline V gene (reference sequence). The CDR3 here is CASSLGPGPYNEQFF. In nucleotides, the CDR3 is TGTGCCAGCAGCCTCGGACCGGGACCTTACAATGAGCAGTTCTTC. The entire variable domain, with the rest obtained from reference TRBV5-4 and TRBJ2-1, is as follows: ETGVTQSPTHLIKTRGQQVTLRCSSQSGHNTVSWYQQALGQGPQFIFQYYREEENGRGNFPPRFSGLQFPNYSSELNVNALELDDSALYLCASSLGPGPYNEQFFGPGTRLTVL.

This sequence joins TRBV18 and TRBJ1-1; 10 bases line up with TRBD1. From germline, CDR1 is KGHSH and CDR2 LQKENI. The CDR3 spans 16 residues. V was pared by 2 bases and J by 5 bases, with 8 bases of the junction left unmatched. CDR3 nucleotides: TGTGCCAGCTCACCATCGACAGGGGGCGGGGGTACTGAAGCTTTCTTT. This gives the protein CASSPSTGGGGTEAFF.

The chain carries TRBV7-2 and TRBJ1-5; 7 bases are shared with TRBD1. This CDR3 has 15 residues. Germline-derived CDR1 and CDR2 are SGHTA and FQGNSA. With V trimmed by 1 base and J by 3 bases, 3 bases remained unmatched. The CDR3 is CASSLEGTVNQPQHF. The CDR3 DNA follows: TGTGCCAGCAGCTTAGAGGGGACAGTCAATCAGCCCCAGCATTTT. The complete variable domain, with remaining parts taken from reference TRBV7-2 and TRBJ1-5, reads GAGVSQSPSNKVTEKGKDVELRCDPISGHTALYWYRQSLGQGLEFLIYFQGNSAPDKSGLPSDRFSAERTGGSVSTLTIQRTQQEDSAVYLCASSLEGTVNQPQHFGDGTRLSIL.

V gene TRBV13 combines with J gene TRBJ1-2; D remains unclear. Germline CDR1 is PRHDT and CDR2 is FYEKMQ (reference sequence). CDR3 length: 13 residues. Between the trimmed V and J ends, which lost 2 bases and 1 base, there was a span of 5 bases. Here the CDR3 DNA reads TGTGCCAGCAGCTTAATGGGTAACTATGGCTACACCTTC. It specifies CASSLMGNYGYTF.

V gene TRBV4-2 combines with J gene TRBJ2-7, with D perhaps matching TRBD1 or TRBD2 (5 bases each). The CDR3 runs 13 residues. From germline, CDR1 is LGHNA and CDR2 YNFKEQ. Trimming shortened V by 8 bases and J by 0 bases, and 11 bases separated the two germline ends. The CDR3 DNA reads TGTGCCAGCGGGACGGGGCTCTCCTACGAGCAGTACTTC. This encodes CASGTGLSYEQYF.

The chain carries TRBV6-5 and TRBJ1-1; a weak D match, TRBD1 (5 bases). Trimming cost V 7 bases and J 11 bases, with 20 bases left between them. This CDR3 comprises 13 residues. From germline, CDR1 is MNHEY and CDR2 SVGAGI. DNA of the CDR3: TGTGCCAGCACCCACGAACGGGGCCGGGAGGCTTTCTTT. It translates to CASTHERGREAFF.

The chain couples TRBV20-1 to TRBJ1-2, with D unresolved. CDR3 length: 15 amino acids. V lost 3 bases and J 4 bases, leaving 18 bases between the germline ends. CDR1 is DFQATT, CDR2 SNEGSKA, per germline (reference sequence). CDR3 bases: TGCAGTGCTAGTATTCTTAGGGAGGGAAGCTATGGCTACACCTTC. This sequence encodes CSASILREGSYGYTF.

The CDR3 sequence: CASSFTRQILGGGELFF. DNA of the CDR3: TGTGCCAGCAGCTTCACGAGACAGATCCTCGGGGGCGGGGAGCTGTTTTTT. The chain joins TRBV11-2 to TRBJ2-2, with D possibly matching TRBD2 (6 bases). Per the germline V gene, CDR1 is SGHAT and CDR2 is FQNNGV. Trimming took off 3 bases at V and 7 bases at J, with 21 bases between the two ends. This CDR3 has 17 amino acids.

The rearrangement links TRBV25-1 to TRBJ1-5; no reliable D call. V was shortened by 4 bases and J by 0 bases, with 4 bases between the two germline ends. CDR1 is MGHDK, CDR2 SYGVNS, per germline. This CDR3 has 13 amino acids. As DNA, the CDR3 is TGTGCCAGCAGTGCGGATAGCAATCAGCCCCAGCATTTT. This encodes CASSADSNQPQHF.

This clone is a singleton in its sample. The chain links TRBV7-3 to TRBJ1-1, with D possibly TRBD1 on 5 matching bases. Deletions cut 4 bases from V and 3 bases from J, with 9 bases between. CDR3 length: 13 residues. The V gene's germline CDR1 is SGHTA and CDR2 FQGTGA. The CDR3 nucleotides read TGTGCCAGCAGCTCTCAGGGATACACTGAAGCTTTCTTT. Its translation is CASSSQGYTEAFF.

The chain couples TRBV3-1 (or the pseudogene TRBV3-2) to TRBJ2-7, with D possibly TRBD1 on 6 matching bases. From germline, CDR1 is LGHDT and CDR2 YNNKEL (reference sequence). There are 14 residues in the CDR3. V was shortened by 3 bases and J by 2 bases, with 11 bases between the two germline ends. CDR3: CASSHGTSTYEQYF. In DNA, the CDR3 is TGTGCCAGCAGCCACGGGACAAGTACCTACGAGCAGTACTTC.

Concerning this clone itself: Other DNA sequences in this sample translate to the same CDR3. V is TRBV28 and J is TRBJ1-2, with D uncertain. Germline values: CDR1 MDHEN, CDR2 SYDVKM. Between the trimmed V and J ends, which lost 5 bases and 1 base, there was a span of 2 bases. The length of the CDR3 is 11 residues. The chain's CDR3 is CASSSNYGYTF. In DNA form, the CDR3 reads TGTGCCAGCAGTAGTAACTATGGCTACACCTTC.

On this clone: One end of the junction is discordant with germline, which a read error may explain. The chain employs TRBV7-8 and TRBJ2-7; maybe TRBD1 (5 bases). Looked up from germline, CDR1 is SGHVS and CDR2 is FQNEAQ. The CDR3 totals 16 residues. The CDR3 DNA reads TGTGCCAGCAGCATAGCTCAGGGAACCATCTCCTACGAGCAGTACTTC. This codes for CASSIAQGTISYEQYF.

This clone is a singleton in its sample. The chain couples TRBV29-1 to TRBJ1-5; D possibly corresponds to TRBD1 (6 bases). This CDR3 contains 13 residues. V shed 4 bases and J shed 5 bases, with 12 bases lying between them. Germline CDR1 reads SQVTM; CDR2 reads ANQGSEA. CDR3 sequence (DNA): TGCAGCGTTGCGGGACAACCCGATCAGCCCCAGCATTTT. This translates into CSVAGQPDQPQHF.